This T cell receptor beta chain was profiled in a study of T cell responses to AZD1222 COVID-19 vaccine. Study-wide findings and caveats: Spike-specific TCR depth and breadth grew after two AZD1222 doses. Baseline serostatus was positive in only six AZD1222 recipients. Most donors were white British and more were female, and clonal diversity was possibly underestimated.

TCRdb's copy holds only in-frame clones and misses some; the assay was immunoSEQ multiplex PCR. The sample lists roughly 100,000 clones; approximately 91% were seen once. In the case of this clone: Its target is not known.

Sequenced material: peripheral blood, taken on day 0 of AZD1222 vaccination. The receptor's source is an adult in good health.

In nucleotides, the CDR3 is TGCAGTGCTTCATCAGTGGATACGCAGTATTTT. Residues: CSASSVDTQYF. The rearrangement uses TRBV20-1 and TRBJ2-3; D uncertain. The CDR3 has 11 amino acids. Germline CDR1 reads DFQATT; CDR2 reads SNEGSKA (reference sequence). The ends were cut back, 5 bases at V and 6 bases at J, with 9 bases in the middle.